The 16 T cell receptor beta chains in this list originate from one sample, sequenced in a study of early T cells in non-severe SARS-CoV-2 infection. TCRdb re-derived calls from the 5' RACE reads in MiXCR, one entry per CDR3 protein. Of 87,000 or so distinct CDR3 sequences detected, roughly an eighth appear once; the ten largest clones hold more than 6.5%. The specimen was whole blood. The source of these receptors is an adult who was a healthcare worker with PCR-confirmed SARS-CoV-2 infection or an uninfected control (not recorded which).

This clonotype was observed many times. The chain couples TRBV7-9 to TRBJ2-1; 10 nucleotides match TRBD2. Germline trimming cut 4 bases from V and 4 bases from J; bases unmatched to any gene: 1. The germline V gene encodes CDR1 SEHNR and CDR2 FQNEAQ (reference sequence). The CDR3 contains 14 residues. CDR3 protein: CASSWTSGYNEQFF. Here the CDR3 DNA reads TGTGCCAGCAGCTGGACTAGCGGTTACAATGAGCAGTTCTTC.

This clonotype was observed a handful of times. The chain is built from TRBV18 and TRBJ1-4; possible D gene TRBD1, 6 bases. The V end lost 2 bases, the J end lost 6 bases, and 10 bases lay between the germline ends. From germline, CDR1 is KGHSH and CDR2 LQKENI. The CDR3 runs to 14 residues. The CDR3 nucleotides are TGTGCCAGCTCACCAACAGGGAGGGATGAAAAACTGTTTTTT. Translating gives CASSPTGRDEKLFF.

The chain employs TRBV21-1 and TRBJ2-2; TRBD2, the table's D call, lacks a check against the DNA. TRBV21-1 is reported as a pseudogene. This CDR3 region has 19 residues. DNA of the CDR3: TGTGCCAGCAGCAAAGTTGCTAGCGGGAGATCTACGAACACCGGGGAGCTGTTTTTT. This sequence encodes CASSKVASGRSTNTGELFF.

The rearrangement joins TRBV13 to TRBJ2-3, with 11 nucleotides matching TRBD2. J lost 4 bases, V lost 6 bases, and 9 bases had no gene match. The germline gives CDR1 PRHDT, CDR2 FYEKMQ (reference sequence). This CDR3 is 16 amino acids long. The CDR3 protein is CASRHRSGRVADTQYF. The DNA of the CDR3 is TGTGCCAGCAGACACCGTAGCGGGAGGGTCGCAGATACGCAGTATTTT.

The chain is built from TRBV6-2 or TRBV6-3 and TRBJ2-7; perhaps D is TRBD1 or TRBD2 (6 bases each). Germline values: CDR1 MNHEY, CDR2 SVGEGT. The CDR3 is 15 residues long. V was clipped by 4 bases and J by 5 bases, with 18 bases between them. CDR3 sequence: CASSSGGRRSNEQYF. CDR3 coding DNA: TGTGCCAGCAGTTCCGGGGGCCGGAGGAGTAACGAGCAGTACTTC.

This clonotype turned up a few times. J is TRBJ2-2 and V is TRBV28, with TRBD1 as a possible D gene (5 bases). Germline values: CDR1 MDHEN, CDR2 SYDVKM. The CDR3 is 16 amino acids. With 6 bases removed from V and 0 bases from J, the gap between germline ends came to 14 bases. CDR3 in DNA: TGTGCCAGCAGCTTGCAGGGCGGAACGAACACCGGGGAGCTGTTTTTT. It encodes CASSLQGGTNTGELFF. The full variable domain, rest sourced from reference TRBV28 and TRBJ2-2, is DVKVTQSSRYLVKRTGEKVFLECVQDMDHENMFWYRQDPGLGLRLIYFSYDVKMKEKGDIPEGYSVSREKKERFSLILESASTNQTSMYLCASSLQGGTNTGELFFGEGSRLTVL.

This clonotype was detected many times. The V gene is TRBV25-1, the J gene TRBJ2-2; 9 positions agree with TRBD2. Looked up from germline, CDR1 is MGHDK and CDR2 is SYGVNS. V was clipped by 4 bases and J by 5 bases; unmatched bases: 11. The CDR3 totals 17 residues. CDR3 nucleotides: TGTGCCAGCAGTGGTAGACTAGCGGTTAAGAGGACCGGGGAGCTGTTTTTT. Its translation is CASSGRLAVKRTGELFF.

The chain employs TRBV10-3 and TRBJ2-3, with D possibly being TRBD2 (6 bases). V was clipped by 8 bases and J by 3 bases, with 6 bases between them. Germline values: CDR1 ENHRY, CDR2 SYGVKD. The CDR3 is 11 amino acids. The CDR3 DNA follows: TGTGCCATCCGGGAGACAGATACGCAGTATTTT. This translates into CAIRETDTQYF.

The V gene is TRBV4-2, the J gene TRBJ1-4; 8 nucleotides agree with TRBD1. The CDR3 runs 14 residues. The J segment lost 16 bases and the V segment lost 1 base, leaving 11 bases of the junction unmatched. Per germline, CDR1 LGHNA and CDR2 YNFKEQ. CDR3 DNA sequence: TGTGCCAGCAGCCAAGGCCAGGGGGCCCTACCAGGGTTTTTT. This encodes CASSQGQGALPGFF.

This clonotype was seen more than once but under ten times. CDR3 in DNA: TGTGCCAGCAATCTCGGCGACAGGCGGCCGTCCTACGAGCAGTACTTC. Translating gives CASNLGDRRPSYEQYF. This chain links TRBV12-3 or TRBV12-4 with TRBJ2-7, with D possibly matching TRBD1 (6 bases). The CDR3 contains 16 residues. Trimming cost V 7 bases and J 1 base, with 20 bases left between them.

This clonotype showed up just a few times. The chain links TRBV5-6 to TRBJ1-1, with D unclear. V lost 2 bases and J lost 6, with 5 bases in between. The germline gives CDR1 SGHDT, CDR2 YYEEEE. This CDR3 spans 11 amino acids. The DNA for the CDR3 is TGTGCCAGCAGCTTAGGGCCTGAAGCTTTCTTT. It encodes CASSLGPEAFF.

There are a few counts of this clonotype. The rearrangement joins TRBV7-6 to TRBJ2-2; D call uncertain. Trimming took off 1 base at V and 4 bases at J, with 7 bases between the two ends. Germline V CDR1 and CDR2: SGHVS, FNYEAQ. This CDR3 region has 14 residues. For the CDR3, the DNA is TGTGCCAGCAGCTTAGATCGGCTCACCGGGGAGCTGTTTTTT. This codes for CASSLDRLTGELFF.

This clonotype was counted a single time. The CDR3 DNA reads TGCAGCGTTGTGGCAGCCCTTAGCACAGATACGCAGTATTTT. Protein product: CSVVAALSTDTQYF. V gene TRBV29-1 combines with J gene TRBJ2-3; the D is unclear. This CDR3 comprises 14 residues. The germline V and J ends were trimmed by 4 bases and 0 bases, with 11 bases remaining between them. CDR1 SQVTM and CDR2 ANQGSEA come from the germline V gene.

This clonotype was seen ten or more times. This chain connects TRBV25-1 to TRBJ1-6, with a tentative D call TRBD1 (6 bases). The CDR3 spans 14 residues. CDR1 and CDR2 (germline): MGHDK, SYGVNS. V lost 8 bases and J 10 bases, leaving 18 bases between the germline ends. The CDR3 here is CASGPHRAGSPLHF. CDR3 nucleotides: TGTGCCAGCGGGCCCCACAGGGCGGGATCACCCCTCCACTTT.

This clonotype was recorded a few times. The rearrangement uses TRBV12-3 or TRBV12-4 and TRBJ2-4, with 10 bases fitting TRBD2. This CDR3 spans 15 amino acids. V lost 6 bases, J lost 9 bases, and 11 bases stayed unmatched. CDR3 DNA sequence: TGTGCCAGCAGCGGGACTAGCGTCCGAGGGGGCATTCAGTACTTC. Its protein is CASSGTSVRGGIQYF.

Only a few counts were recorded for this clonotype. The chain employs TRBV20-1 and TRBJ2-1, with 13 nucleotides matching TRBD2. The CDR3 has 18 residues. Germline trimming cut 4 bases from V and 0 bases from J; bases unmatched to any gene: 9. Per the germline V gene, CDR1 is DFQATT and CDR2 is SNEGSKA (reference sequence). Here the CDR3 DNA reads TGCAGTGCTACCATATGGACTAGCGGGAGATTCTCCTACAATGAGCAGTTCTTC. Its protein is CSATIWTSGRFSYNEQFF.